These 2 T cell receptor beta chains came from one sample sequenced in a study of tumor-infiltrating lymphocytes in primary liver carcinoma. Unsorted bulk tissue (about 20-30 mg) underwent RNA and DNA co-extraction. A primer in the constant region served to generate TCR beta cDNA from around 500 ng of total RNA. Employing slightly modified ARM-PCR, three nested multiplex PCR rounds were run, and these gave rise to the TCR beta libraries. PCR rounds one and two used TRBV1-TRBV30 forward primers with a C-beta reverse primer for around 9 cycles each. TCRdb re-called the multiplex PCR reads with MiXCR, one entry per CDR3 protein. The sample yields fewer than 75,000 distinct CDR3 sequences, around 69% seen once. What was sequenced was liver tumor tissue from sampling region 4. Subset described: tumor region T4, right-lateral pole. The receptor source for this set is a man between 35 and 55 years old with primary liver carcinoma and hepatitis B virus infection.

This clonotype was observed many times. The CDR3 ends on some other residue instead of the conserved phenylalanine or tryptophan, so this is likely a read error. Because the CDR3's place on the DNA is in doubt, the DNA is left out and the CDR3 is given as listed by TCRdb. V usage is TRBV11-2 and J usage is TRBJ2-3; the table assigns TRBD1, which was not confirmed against the DNA. From its first to its last residue, the CDR3 has 17 amino acids. Germline V gene sequence: CDR1 SGHAT, CDR2 FQNNGV. CDR3 sequence: CASSLDPGETSTDTQYL.

A note on this clonotype: A much larger clonotype is one base distant, so this may be a read error. The chain uses TRBV11-2 and TRBJ2-4; no clear D. The CDR3 totals 15 residues. The V gene's germline CDR1 is SGHAT and CDR2 FQNNGV. CDR3 protein: CVSTTSAVAKDIQYF. The CDR3 DNA sequence: TGTGTCAGCACCACTTCGGCGGTAGCCAAAGACATTCAGTACTTC. The whole variable domain, remainder taken from reference TRBV11-2 and TRBJ2-4, is EAGVAQSPRYKIIEKRQSVAFWCNPISGHATLYWYQQILGQGPKLLIQFQNNGVVDDSQLPKDRFSAERLKGVDSTLKIQPAKLEDSAVYLCVSTTSAVAKDIQYFGAGTRLSVL.